The 22 T cell receptor beta chains below all came from one sample that was sequenced in a study of technical replicates of blood from several donors. Sequencing used immunoSEQ multiplex PCR; TCRdb keeps in-frame clones, though not all of them. The sample comprises about 90,000 clones, 94% of which are singletons, and approximately 0.25% rests with the top ten. The sample was T cells isolated from PBMCs. Receptors were obtained from a human donor in good health.

This clone has only one observation. The V and J genes are TRBV19 and TRBJ2-6; possibly TRBD1 for D (5 bases). Trimming shortened V by 7 bases and J by 0 bases, and 13 bases separated the two germline ends. CDR1 and CDR2 from the germline V gene are LNHDA and SQIVND (reference sequence). CDR3 length: 16 residues. The CDR3 region has the DNA TGTGCCAGTAACCTTGACAGCTACTCTGGGGCCAACGTCCTGACTTTC. Its translation is CASNLDSYSGANVLTF.

The gene calls are TRBV5-4 and TRBJ2-1; 8 bases map to TRBD2. Trimming at V came to 4 bases and at J to 9 bases, leaving 3 bases not matched to a gene. The germline V gene has CDR1 SGHNT and CDR2 YYREEE (reference sequence). The length of the CDR3 is 12 residues. The CDR3 loop is CASSMSGGEQFF. DNA of the CDR3: TGTGCCAGCAGCATGAGCGGGGGTGAGCAGTTCTTC.

This clone was seen a few times. The chain is built from TRBV7-8 and TRBJ2-7, with 10 bases matching TRBD2. Germline CDR1 reads SGHVS; CDR2 reads FQNEAQ. J was trimmed by 6 bases and V by 1 base; bases with no gene match: 6. The CDR3 spans 15 residues. The CDR3 DNA sequence: TGTGCCAGCAGCTTAGACAGCGGGAGGGCCGGCGAGCAGTACTTC. This encodes CASSLDSGRAGEQYF.

This chain links TRBV4-2 with TRBJ2-1; 16 bases match TRBD2. CDR3 length: 21 residues. The J segment lost 0 bases and the V segment lost 2 bases, leaving 10 bases of the junction unmatched. CDR1 LGHNA and CDR2 YNFKEQ come from the germline V gene. CDR3 sequence: CASSQTPGTSGRAGSYNEQFF. The CDR3 region has the DNA TGTGCCAGCAGCCAAACACCGGGGACTAGCGGGAGGGCCGGCTCCTACAATGAGCAGTTCTTC.

The chain carries TRBV5-8 and TRBJ2-7; TRBD1 agrees at 8 bases. The CDR3 runs 13 residues. The germline V gene has CDR1 SGHTS and CDR2 YDEGEE. V was pared by 0 bases and J by 5 bases, with 1 base of the junction left unmatched. The CDR3 spells CASSLVDRDEQYF. For the CDR3, the DNA is TGTGCCAGCAGCTTGGTGGACAGGGACGAGCAGTACTTC.

V and J are TRBV5-1 and TRBJ1-1, with 7 bases that match TRBD1. V trimming: 4 bases; J trimming: 1 base; junction bases outside the gene matches: 4. Germline V gene sequence: CDR1 SGHRS, CDR2 YFSETQ. The CDR3 covers 14 residues. CDR3 in amino acids: CASSRDRANTEAFF. The DNA for the CDR3 is TGCGCCAGCAGCCGGGACAGAGCGAACACTGAAGCTTTCTTT.

CDR3 amino acids: CASSSWDRGGEQYF. The CDR3 coding sequence is TGTGCCAGCAGCTCGTGGGACCGGGGGGGCGAGCAGTACTTC. The V call is TRBV7-9, the J call TRBJ2-7; 8 nucleotides match TRBD2. Germline V gene sequence: CDR1 SEHNR, CDR2 FQNEAQ (reference sequence). This CDR3 is 14 amino acids long. V gave up 4 bases and J gave up 6 bases; unmatched junction bases: 8.

The CDR3 spells CASSLGQGADEQYF. The CDR3 DNA sequence: TGCGCCAGCAGCTTGGGACAGGGGGCAGACGAGCAGTACTTC. The chain joins TRBV5-1 to TRBJ2-7; 10 positions agree with TRBD1. CDR1 and CDR2 (germline): SGHRS, YFSETQ. This CDR3 comprises 14 residues. V lost 0 bases and J lost 5; bases outside the gene matches: 2.

The J gene is TRBJ2-1, the V gene TRBV5-6, with 11 nucleotides matching TRBD2. Germline-derived CDR1 and CDR2 are SGHDT and YYEEEE. The CDR3 runs 15 residues. V shed 1 base and J 9 bases; nucleotides not matched to a gene: 6. The CDR3 nucleotides are TGTGCCAGCAGCTTGACTAGCGGGAGAGTTAGTGAGCAGTTCTTC. This encodes CASSLTSGRVSEQFF.

This sequence joins TRBV7-8 and TRBJ1-1; a weak D match, TRBD1 (6 bases). Germline V gene lookup returns CDR1 SGHVS and CDR2 FQNEAQ. This CDR3 spans 18 amino acids. V dropped 4 bases and J dropped 0 bases, with 21 bases sitting between them. CDR3 coding DNA: TGTGCCAGCAGCTCTAGACAGGTCGTGGATAAAATGAACACTGAAGCTTTCTTT. Protein: CASSSRQVVDKMNTEAFF.

The chain employs TRBV2 and TRBJ2-7; the match to TRBD1 covers 8 bases. This CDR3 has 14 amino acids. Germline V gene lookup returns CDR1 SNHLY and CDR2 FYNNEI. V lost 3 bases, J lost 6 bases, and 7 bases stayed unmatched. The CDR3 protein is CASSEDRVKAEQYF. In DNA, the CDR3 is TGTGCCAGCAGTGAGGACAGGGTGAAGGCCGAGCAGTACTTC. Full variable domain (missing parts from reference TRBV2 and TRBJ2-7): EPEVTQTPSHQVTQMGQEVILRCVPISNHLYFYWYRQILGQKVEFLVSFYNNEISEKSEIFDDQFSVERPDGSNFTLKIRSTKLEDSAMYFCASSEDRVKAEQYFGPGTRLTVT.

The chain recombines TRBV6-5 with TRBJ1-1; D not certain. The CDR3 is made up of 13 amino acids. V was cut by 6 bases and J by 8 bases, with 16 bases left in between. Germline CDR1 is MNHEY and CDR2 is SVGAGI. The chain's CDR3 is CASSLSSRVEAFF. DNA for the CDR3: TGTGCCAGCAGCCTTTCTAGTCGGGTCGAAGCTTTCTTT.

The gene calls are TRBV18 and TRBJ2-3; 8 bases align to TRBD2. The germline CDR1 and CDR2 sequences are KGHSH and LQKENI. With V trimmed by 4 bases and J by 6 bases, 18 bases remained unmatched. The CDR3 length is 18 residues. The DNA of the CDR3 is TGTGCCAGCTCACTCATCCTACCACCCCTAGCGGGTTATGATACGCAGTATTTT. Protein product: CASSLILPPLAGYDTQYF. The full variable domain, in which reference TRBV18 and TRBJ2-3 provide the parts outside the CDR3, is NAGVMQNPRHLVRRRGQEARLRCSPMKGHSHVYWYRQLPEEGLKFMVYLQKENIIDESGMPKERFSAEFPKEGPSILRIQQVVRGDSAAYFCASSLILPPLAGYDTQYFGPGTRLTVL.

This chain connects TRBV11-3 to TRBJ2-1; 9 bases fit TRBD2. The CDR3 has 17 amino acids. J lost 7 bases, V lost 4 bases, and 14 bases had no gene match. CDR1 is SGHNT and CDR2 is YENEEA in the germline V gene. Here the CDR3 DNA reads TGTGCCAGCAGCTCCCGGGCATGGCGGGGGGGGACAAATGAGCAGTTCTTC. Amino acid sequence: CASSSRAWRGGTNEQFF.

The V gene is TRBV29-1, the J gene TRBJ1-2; a possible D gene is TRBD1 (5 bases). With 4 bases removed from V and 8 bases from J, the gap between germline ends came to 11 bases. The CDR3 has 11 residues. Per germline, CDR1 SQVTM and CDR2 ANQGSEA. CDR3 region: CSVGRAEGYTF. The CDR3 DNA sequence: TGCAGCGTTGGCAGGGCCGAGGGCTACACCTTC.

Points on this clone: Other DNA sequences in this specimen translate into the identical CDR3. The chain carries TRBV6-1 and TRBJ1-1; D is possibly TRBD1 (6 bases). Trimming pared 0 bases from V and 0 bases from J, leaving 8 bases between. Per germline, CDR1 MNHNS and CDR2 SASEGT. The CDR3 spans 15 residues. CDR3 residues: CASSEAQGLNTEAFF. The DNA for the CDR3 is TGTGCCAGCAGTGAAGCGCAGGGGTTGAACACTGAAGCTTTCTTT.

The chain employs TRBV4-1 and TRBJ2-6, with D unresolved. CDR1 is MGHRA and CDR2 is YSYEKL in the germline V gene. Trimming stripped 1 base from V and 4 bases from J, with 23 bases between. This CDR3 is 20 amino acids long. The CDR3, as DNA: TGCGCCAGCAGCCAAGGAGGTAGCCAACCTACTCTTTCGGGGGCCAACGTCCTGACTTTC. This codes for CASSQGGSQPTLSGANVLTF.

This chain connects TRBV2 to TRBJ2-7; 8 bases align to TRBD1. Trimming took 11 bases from V and 3 from J; bases not matched to a gene: 15. From germline, CDR1 is SNHLY and CDR2 FYNNEI. The CDR3 covers 15 residues. For the CDR3, the DNA is TGTGCCTGGAAAGCGGACAGGGTGAGGGGCTACGAGCAGTACTTC. Translated: CAWKADRVRGYEQYF.

This chain joins TRBV5-5 and TRBJ2-7, with a weak D call TRBD2 (6 bases). CDR1 SGHKS and CDR2 YYEKEE come from the germline V gene (reference sequence). Trimming took 1 base from V and 2 from J, leaving 10 bases between them. This CDR3 is built from 14 residues. CDR3 sequence: CASSLSAGTYEQYF. The DNA of the CDR3 is TGTGCCAGCAGCTTGTCCGCGGGGACCTACGAGCAGTACTTC.

The CDR3 bases are TGCAGCGTCTCAAAGGGGGTCCCAGATACGCAGTATTTT. It yields the protein CSVSKGVPDTQYF. The V and J genes are TRBV29-1 and TRBJ2-3, with D perhaps TRBD1 (6 bases). The germline CDR1 and CDR2 sequences are SQVTM and ANQGSEA. This CDR3 has 13 residues. V lost 6 bases to trimming and J lost 4 bases, with 14 bases between them.

This rearrangement joins TRBV4-1 to TRBJ1-2; D perhaps matches TRBD1 (6 bases). Germline V CDR1 and CDR2: MGHRA, YSYEKL. V was trimmed by 2 bases and J by 4 bases, leaving 17 bases between them. The CDR3 spans 16 residues. CDR3 loop: CASSQLVGGGIYGYTF. CDR3 DNA: TGCGCCAGCAGCCAACTAGTCGGTGGGGGCATCTATGGCTACACCTTC.

This clone showed up just once. The chain uses TRBV7-9 and TRBJ1-1, with TRBD1 matching over 11 bases. With V trimmed by 5 bases and J by 3 bases, 8 bases remained unmatched. The CDR3 length is 16 residues. The germline gives CDR1 SEHNR, CDR2 FQNEAQ (reference sequence). CDR3 bases: TGTGCCAGCAGCCCAATGCGGACAGGGGGCGACACTGAAGCTTTCTTT. Its translation: CASSPMRTGGDTEAFF. Combining the CDR3 with reference TRBV7-9 and TRBJ1-1 gives the whole variable domain DTGVSQNPRHKITKRGQNVTFRCDPISEHNRLYWYRQTLGQGPEFLTYFQNEAQLEKSRLLSDRFSAERPKGSFSTLEIQRTEQGDSAMYLCASSPMRTGGDTEAFFGQGTRLTVV.